The subject of this entry is one T cell receptor (beta chain). Its antigen is still unknown. All of the isolated RNA was reverse transcribed, so expressed TCRB transcripts were sequenced. Average reads for naive, central memory and regulatory T cell samples were roughly 3.4 million. Measured with immunoSEQ multiplex PCR; TCRdb has only the in-frame clones, and not every one. This table has about 170,000 clones, approximately 8% appearing once. The germline gives CDR1 DFQATT, CDR2 SNEGSKA (reference sequence). This CDR3 region has 11 residues. Between the trimmed V and J ends, which lost 4 bases and 0 bases, there was a span of 3 bases. This sample was taken from a study of beta chain features in type 1 diabetes. Whole-study findings and limits: There was no resolution here of whether HLA type influences TCRB rearrangement. Compared with healthy donors, patients appeared to share more similar naive, central memory and regulatory TCRB repertoires. Across all four CD4+ subsets, people with type 1 diabetes showed modestly shorter TCRB CDR3s.

What was sequenced was central memory CD4+ T cells from blood. This TCR derives from a woman in her thirties or forties with type 1 diabetes. The V and J genes are TRBV20-1 and TRBJ1-1; D is undetermined. CDR3 nucleotides: TGCAGTGCTACGGTGAACACTGAAGCTTTCTTT. It codes for CSATVNTEAFF.